Shown below are 9 T cell receptor beta chains from a single sample sequenced in a study of T cells in Graves' hyperthyroidism and ophthalmopathy. From RNA transcripts, TCR beta CDR3 regions were amplified. The TCR CDR3 first-round RT-PCR relied on the HTBI primer set. TCRdb reprocessed the multiplex PCR reads via MiXCR and lists one record per CDR3 protein. This sample has 490,000 or so distinct CDR3 sequences, with around 16% found just once. Material: blood. Receptors were obtained from a woman under 40 with Graves' ophthalmopathy.

The rearrangement links TRBV9 to TRBJ2-3; D remains unclear. The ends were cut back, 1 base at V and 2 bases at J, with 11 bases in the middle. This CDR3 is built from 15 residues. The germline CDR1 and CDR2 sequences are SGDLS and YYNGEE. The CDR3 coding sequence is TGTGCCAGCAGCGTATCCACGAAATCCACAGATACGCAGTATTTT. It codes for CASSVSTKSTDTQYF.

The chain joins TRBV7-3 to TRBJ2-2, with 8 bases lining up with TRBD2. This CDR3 comprises 16 residues. The V and J ends lost 5 bases and 1 base, in that order; junction bases with no gene match: 6. The germline V gene has CDR1 SGHTA and CDR2 FQGTGA. Here the CDR3 reads CASSPGTRGNTGELFF. The CDR3 nucleotides are TGTGCCAGCAGCCCGGGGACTAGGGGGAACACCGGGGAGCTGTTTTTT.

The chain couples TRBV7-8 to TRBJ2-1, with D perhaps matching TRBD1 (6 bases). The CDR3 spans 15 residues. With 6 bases removed from V and 4 bases from J, the gap between germline ends came to 16 bases. Germline V CDR1 and CDR2: SGHVS, FQNEAQ. The CDR3 is CASSFIGGGYNEQFF. The CDR3 bases are TGTGCCAGCAGTTTTATAGGGGGTGGGTACAATGAGCAGTTCTTC.

This clonotype has just a few counts. J is TRBJ2-5 and V is TRBV24-1; D is perhaps TRBD1 (6 bases). In germline, CDR1 is KGHDR, CDR2 SFDVKD. This CDR3 has 13 residues. Trimming pared 5 bases from V and 2 bases from J, leaving 8 bases between. This chain's CDR3 is CATSGTAQETQYF. The CDR3 bases are TGTGCCACCAGTGGGACAGCGCAAGAGACCCAGTACTTC.

This clonotype was seen ten or more times. J is TRBJ2-5 and V is TRBV2, with TRBD2 identical over 7 bases. Germline CDR1 SNHLY, CDR2 FYNNEI. V shed 8 bases, J shed 4 bases, and the junction held 7 bases outside the gene matches. This CDR3 is built from 13 residues. CDR3 in DNA: TGTGCCAGCCACGGGGGGAATGGAGAGACCCAGTACTTC. It codes for CASHGGNGETQYF.

This clonotype has ten or more counts. The chain recombines TRBV6-1 with TRBJ2-5; 11 nucleotides agree with TRBD2. Germline CDR1 reads MNHNS; CDR2 reads SASEGT. The CDR3 spans 15 residues. V lost 8 bases, J lost 2 bases, and 7 bases stayed unmatched. The DNA of the CDR3 is TGTGCCAGCTCCCCGGGGACTAGCGGACAAGAGACCCAGTACTTC. This encodes CASSPGTSGQETQYF.

On this clonotype itself: This may be a read error: a much more frequent sequence differs by one nucleotide. The CDR3 protein is CASRRRNIQYF. CDR3 coding DNA: TGTGCCAGCAGACGACGGAACATTCAGTACTTC. The chain combines TRBV28 with TRBJ2-4; D is unclear. Germline V gives CDR1 MDHEN, CDR2 SYDVKM. Trimming pared 6 bases from V and 7 bases from J, leaving 7 bases between. This CDR3 comprises 11 residues.

This clonotype has at least ten counts. This chain joins TRBV2 and TRBJ2-2; D is undetermined. The CDR3 is 11 residues long. CDR1 SNHLY and CDR2 FYNNEI come from the germline V gene. V was shortened by 2 bases and J by 5 bases, with 0 bases between the two germline ends. CDR3 DNA sequence: TGTGCCAGCAGTGAAACCGGGGAGCTGTTTTTT. Amino acid sequence: CASSETGELFF. The whole variable domain, filled in from reference TRBV2 and TRBJ2-2, reads EPEVTQTPSHQVTQMGQEVILRCVPISNHLYFYWYRQILGQKVEFLVSFYNNEISEKSEIFDDQFSVERPDGSNFTLKIRSTKLEDSAMYFCASSETGELFFGEGSRLTVL.

This CDR3 reads CASSTGTSGTNEQFF. Written as DNA, the CDR3 is TGTGCCAGCAGTACCGGGACTAGCGGGACAAATGAGCAGTTCTTC. This chain links TRBV27 with TRBJ2-1; 13 bases fit TRBD2. This CDR3 is built from 15 residues. Trimming cost V 5 bases and J 7 bases; bases outside gene matches: 5. The germline V gene has CDR1 MNHEY and CDR2 SMNVEV (reference sequence).